A single sample gave rise to the 31 T cell receptor beta chains below, sequenced in a study of lymphopenia after photon versus proton radiotherapy. Libraries were prepared by immunoSEQ multiplex PCR; TCRdb keeps only in-frame clonotypes and omits some of them. The sample has approximately 13,000 clones, under 90% seen once. The input for sequencing was peripheral blood, taken from a patient treated with photon-based radiotherapy. These receptors all stem from a man over 45 with gastric cancer.

J is TRBJ2-3 and V is TRBV9; a possible D gene is TRBD2 (5 bases). From germline, CDR1 is SGDLS and CDR2 YYNGEE. The V and J ends lost 2 bases and 2 bases respectively, with 15 bases between them. The length of the CDR3 is 16 residues. CDR3 sequence (DNA): TGTGCCAGCAGCGTTTTCGGGGAATCTTACACAGATACGCAGTATTTT. Translated: CASSVFGESYTDTQYF.

V gene TRBV27 combines with J gene TRBJ2-7, with 7 bases lining up with TRBD1. With 5 bases clipped from V and 5 bases from J, the junction kept 6 bases outside the gene matches. CDR1 and CDR2 (germline): MNHEY, SMNVEV (reference sequence). This CDR3 is built from 13 residues. CDR3 DNA sequence: TGTGCCAGCAGTACTCCGGACAGGCACGAGCAGTACTTC. This encodes CASSTPDRHEQYF.

The J gene is TRBJ2-1, the V gene TRBV7-2, with D tentatively TRBD2 (7 bases). In germline, CDR1 is SGHTA, CDR2 FQGNSA. CDR3 length: 16 residues. Trimming took off 5 bases at V and 7 bases at J, with 21 bases between the two ends. CDR3 sequence reads: CASSGRRGHPWNEQFF. The CDR3 bases are TGTGCCAGCAGCGGACGGCGGGGGCACCCATGGAATGAGCAGTTCTTC.

The gene calls are TRBV7-2 and TRBJ2-5; D unclear. CDR1 is SGHTA and CDR2 is FQGNSA in the germline V gene. V was trimmed by 5 bases and J by 5 bases, leaving 15 bases between them. This CDR3 is 14 amino acids long. The CDR3 nucleotides read TGTGCCAGCAGCCAAGGGATAATGATGGAGACCCAGTACTTC. Protein: CASSQGIMMETQYF.

The rearrangement joins TRBV19 to TRBJ2-5, with a possible D match to TRBD2 (5 bases). Germline loops: CDR1 LNHDA, CDR2 SQIVND (reference sequence). The CDR3 runs to 12 residues. V gave up 3 bases and J gave up 5 bases, with 7 bases separating them. The CDR3 nucleotides read TGTGCCAGTAGTATTCCGGGGGAGACCCAGTACTTC. This encodes CASSIPGETQYF.

The chain combines TRBV10-2 with TRBJ1-2, with D uncertain. V was cut by 0 bases and J by 3 bases, with 8 bases left in between. Germline loops: CDR1 WSHSY, CDR2 SAAADI. The CDR3 is made up of 14 amino acids. Written as DNA, the CDR3 is TGCGCCAGCAGTGAGTCACGGTCAGACTATGGCTACACCTTC. As protein: CASSESRSDYGYTF.

The rearrangement uses TRBV2 and TRBJ2-7, with 10 bases matching TRBD2. The CDR3 contains 15 residues. V trimming: 1 base; J trimming: 3 bases; junction bases outside the gene matches: 3. CDR1 and CDR2 from the germline V gene are SNHLY and FYNNEI. CDR3 DNA sequence: TGTGCCAGCAGTGAAGGCCCTAGCGGGGGCTACGAGCAGTACTTC. It specifies CASSEGPSGGYEQYF.

The chain uses TRBV2 and TRBJ1-5, with a tentative D call TRBD1 (6 bases). In germline, CDR1 is SNHLY, CDR2 FYNNEI. Trimming stripped 5 bases from V and 9 bases from J, with 14 bases between. This CDR3 is built from 13 residues. As DNA, the CDR3 is TGTGCCAGCAGTCCCACAGGGTCCCGGCCCCAGCATTTT. This codes for CASSPTGSRPQHF.

V gene TRBV4-2 combines with J gene TRBJ1-1; perhaps TRBD1 as D (6 bases). Trimming removed 2 bases from V and 1 base from J, with 8 bases in between. The CDR3 runs 14 residues. Looked up from germline, CDR1 is LGHNA and CDR2 is YNFKEQ. Here the CDR3 reads CASSQPGQNTEAFF. The CDR3 DNA sequence: TGTGCCAGCAGCCAACCGGGACAGAACACTGAAGCTTTCTTT.

V and J are TRBV21-1 and TRBJ1-6. TRBV21-1 is a recognized pseudogene. The CDR3 consists of 15 residues. This CDR3 is CASSPFLGDRSPLHF. The CDR3 DNA follows: TGTGCCAGCAGCCCTTTTCTGGGGGATCGTTCACCCCTCCACTTT.

The chain is built from TRBV4-3 and TRBJ2-6; D remains unclear. Germline CDR1 LGHNA, CDR2 YSLEER. Trimming took 5 bases from V and 5 from J, leaving 22 bases between them. The CDR3 spans 18 residues. The CDR3 loop reads CASSNPTTSQSRANVLTF. The CDR3 nucleotides are TGCGCCAGCAGCAATCCTACGACGTCACAAAGTCGGGCCAACGTCCTGACTTTC.

This chain's CDR3 is CASSSQGAISTDTQYF. In DNA, the CDR3 is TGTGCCAGCAGTTCACAGGGGGCGATAAGCACAGATACGCAGTATTTT. The gene calls are TRBV6-6 and TRBJ2-3; 9 bases agree with TRBD1. This CDR3 is built from 16 residues. Trimming at V came to 4 bases and at J to 0 bases, leaving 5 bases not matched to a gene. CDR1 and CDR2 from the germline V gene are MNHNY and SVGAGI (reference sequence).

This clone was observed a few times. V gene TRBV5-1 combines with J gene TRBJ1-6; no clear D. The CDR3 consists of 11 residues. V was pared by 8 bases and J by 4 bases, with 4 bases between. From germline, CDR1 is SGHRS and CDR2 YFSETQ. The CDR3 here is CAREYNSPLHF. The CDR3 DNA follows: TGCGCCAGGGAGTATAATTCACCCCTCCACTTT.

The CDR3 loop reads CASSSTGGYADTQYF. The CDR3 DNA is TGTGCCAGCAGTTCTACTGGAGGCTACGCAGATACGCAGTATTTT. The chain has TRBV28 and TRBJ2-3; D is possibly TRBD2 (5 bases). The ends were cut back, 4 bases at V and 4 bases at J, with 15 bases in the middle. From germline, CDR1 is MDHEN and CDR2 SYDVKM. The CDR3 consists of 15 residues.

The V gene is TRBV6-5, the J gene TRBJ1-5; maybe TRBD1 (5 bases). V was shortened by 5 bases and J by 6 bases, with 17 bases between the two germline ends. CDR1 is MNHEY, CDR2 SVGAGI, per germline. The CDR3 spans 15 residues. CDR3 residues: CASSLSSGMSQPQHF. CDR3 nucleotide sequence: TGTGCCAGCAGTCTTTCTTCAGGGATGAGTCAGCCCCAGCATTTT.

This clone was recorded a few times. This sequence joins TRBV29-1 and TRBJ1-4; D uncertain. V was pared by 5 bases and J by 3 bases, with 13 bases between. This CDR3 has 14 residues. Germline V gives CDR1 SQVTM, CDR2 ANQGSEA. In DNA form, the CDR3 reads TGCAGCGTTTCAGTTGGCAGACCTAATGAAAAACTGTTTTTT. Translated, it gives CSVSVGRPNEKLFF.

This clone appeared once. The chain joins TRBV12-5 to TRBJ2-4; D is possibly TRBD1 (6 bases). V lost 7 bases, J lost 11 bases, and 18 bases lay in between. Germline assignment: CDR1 LGHNT and CDR2 FRNRAP. This CDR3 is built from 13 residues. The CDR3 nucleotides read TGTGCTAGTGCCAGGGTACAGGGTGTGGTTCAGTACTTC. This translates into CASARVQGVVQYF.

This chain connects TRBV10-1 to TRBJ1-1; 7 positions match TRBD1. J gave up 6 bases and V 2 bases, and 0 bases lay outside the gene matches. The CDR3 has 12 residues. Germline CDR1 WNHNN, CDR2 SYGVQD (reference sequence). CDR3 residues: CASSEGTAEAFF. CDR3 coding DNA: TGCGCCAGCAGTGAGGGGACAGCTGAAGCTTTCTTT.

The chain carries TRBV25-1 and TRBJ2-7; D call uncertain. The CDR3 has 14 residues. Germline V gives CDR1 MGHDK, CDR2 SYGVNS. V was cut by 6 bases and J by 0 bases, with 12 bases left in between. The CDR3: CASSVMGSSYEQYF. The CDR3 DNA reads TGTGCCAGCAGCGTGATGGGCAGCTCCTACGAGCAGTACTTC.

V and J are TRBV6-1 and TRBJ2-7; TRBD2 matches 7 bases. The CDR3 extends over 14 amino acids. V shed 4 bases, J shed 5 bases, and the junction held 8 bases outside the gene matches. Germline-derived CDR1 and CDR2 are MNHNS and SASEGT. The CDR3 nucleotides read TGTGCCAGCAGTGGACTGGGGGGGGTCCACGAGCAGTACGTC. This encodes CASSGLGGVHEQYV.

This rearrangement joins TRBV4-3 to TRBJ2-3, with TRBD2 matching 8 bases. The V segment lost 6 bases and the J segment 4 bases; nucleotides outside the gene matches: 3. There are 13 residues in the CDR3. Germline V gene lookup returns CDR1 LGHNA and CDR2 YSLEER. Here the CDR3 DNA reads TGCGCCAGCAGTCCCGGGGGGGCAGATACGCAGTATTTT. As protein: CASSPGGADTQYF.

The chain is built from TRBV18 and TRBJ2-3; 12 bases match TRBD2. CDR3 length equals 17 residues. CDR1 is KGHSH, CDR2 LQKENI, per germline. The V segment lost 4 bases and the J segment 0 bases; nucleotides outside the gene matches: 5. The CDR3 sequence: CASSQASGGASTDTQYF. The CDR3 nucleotides are TGTGCCAGCTCACAGGCTAGCGGGGGGGCTAGCACAGATACGCAGTATTTT.

The chain has TRBV7-6 and TRBJ2-6, with 8 bases that match TRBD2. The V segment lost 4 bases and the J segment 7 bases; nucleotides outside the gene matches: 9. The CDR3 loop spans 16 amino acids. From germline, CDR1 is SGHVS and CDR2 FNYEAQ. The CDR3 nucleotides read TGTGCCAGCAGCTCCGGGGGGGCATCCGGAGCCAACGTCCTGACTTTC. Translation gives CASSSGGASGANVLTF.

The chain employs TRBV27 and TRBJ1-6; D gene unclear. CDR3 length: 12 amino acids. V gave up 6 bases and J gave up 7 bases, with 7 bases separating them. The germline gives CDR1 MNHEY, CDR2 SMNVEV (reference sequence). The CDR3, as DNA: TGTGCCAGCAGCCCGACGAATTCACCCCTCCACTTT. This gives the protein CASSPTNSPLHF.

The chain employs TRBV11-3 and TRBJ2-3; D remains unclear. Germline assignment: CDR1 SGHNT and CDR2 YENEEA. The CDR3 runs 16 residues. V was shortened by 1 base and J by 3 bases, with 14 bases between the two germline ends. In DNA form, the CDR3 reads TGTGCCAGCAGCTTAGGGACCTCCGCGAGTACAGATACGCAGTATTTT. Amino acids: CASSLGTSASTDTQYF. The full variable domain, completed using reference TRBV11-3 and TRBJ2-3, is EAGVVQSPRYKIIEKKQPVAFWCNPISGHNTLYWYLQNLGQGPELLIRYENEEAVDDSQLPKDRFSAERLKGVDSTLKIQPAELGDSAVYLCASSLGTSASTDTQYFGPGTRLTVL.

As DNA, the CDR3 is TGCAGCGTGAACAGGGGGGAGACCCAGTACTTC. Encoded protein: CSVNRGETQYF. This sequence joins TRBV29-1 and TRBJ2-5; 8 nucleotides line up with TRBD1. Germline-derived CDR1 and CDR2 are SQVTM and ANQGSEA. Unmatched junction bases numbered 2, after V lost 6 bases and J lost 5 bases. The CDR3 loop spans 11 amino acids.

For this clone: This likely reflects a read error, since a far larger clone is one base away. In the same sample, other DNA sequences code for this CDR3. The chain uses TRBV5-1 and TRBJ1-1; D gene unclear. Per the germline V gene, CDR1 is SGHRS and CDR2 is YFSETQ. This CDR3 spans 14 amino acids. V was shortened by 2 bases and J by 2 bases, with 10 bases between the two germline ends. In DNA form, the CDR3 reads TGCGCCAGCAGCTTTCGGGGTTTCAACACTGAAGCTTTCTTT. Its translation: CASSFRGFNTEAFF.

This chain links TRBV7-2 with TRBJ1-1; a possible D gene is TRBD1 (5 bases). Trimming removed 5 bases from V and 0 bases from J, with 10 bases in between. Germline V gene lookup returns CDR1 SGHTA and CDR2 FQGNSA. The CDR3 is made up of 14 amino acids. CDR3 residues: CASSAGPMNTEAFF. The CDR3 DNA reads as TGTGCCAGCAGCGCGGGACCCATGAACACTGAAGCTTTCTTT.

The rearrangement joins TRBV10-3 to TRBJ1-2, with D unresolved. Trimming took 0 bases from V and 4 from J, leaving 9 bases between them. Germline V lookup: CDR1 ENHRY, CDR2 SYGVKD. The CDR3 loop spans 14 amino acids. The CDR3, as DNA: TGTGCCATCAGTGAGTCCATGGGCGGCTATGGCTACACCTTC. This codes for CAISESMGGYGYTF.

The V and J genes are TRBV5-1 and TRBJ2-2; D call uncertain. Germline V CDR1 and CDR2: SGHRS, YFSETQ. Between the trimmed V and J ends, which lost 3 bases and 7 bases, there was a span of 16 bases. The CDR3 is 15 amino acids. The CDR3 loop is CASSSLQRNGGELFF. In DNA form, the CDR3 reads TGCGCCAGCAGCTCGCTACAACGAAACGGCGGGGAGCTGTTTTTT.

The rearrangement uses TRBV28 and TRBJ2-3, with 7 bases identical to TRBD1. The CDR3 has 15 residues. The V and J ends lost 3 bases and 5 bases, in that order; junction bases with no gene match: 8. Looked up from germline, CDR1 is MDHEN and CDR2 is SYDVKM. CDR3 DNA: TGTGCCAGCAGTTTCGTAAGGGGGCGCGGAGATACGCAGTATTTT. Its protein product is CASSFVRGRGDTQYF.